This T cell receptor (beta chain) was profiled in a study of T cells after yellow fever vaccination. Study in general: For low cell numbers, libraries were made with SMART-Seq v4 Ultra Low Input.

On this clonotype itself: The antigen is unknown.

Using its own MiXCR run on the 5' RACE reads, TCRdb lists one record per CDR3 protein. This sample yields hundreds of thousands of distinct CDR3 sequences, of which 4.1% are seen a single time; under 30% belongs to the top ten. Study conclusions and caveats: A small share of clonotypes appeared in both CD4 and CD8 compartments. FACS-sorted repertoires could contain abundant clonotypes contaminating from the bulk population.

CDR3 length equals 15 residues. In germline, CDR1 is SGHTA, CDR2 FQGNSA. V lost 2 bases and J 4 bases, leaving 14 bases between the germline ends. This chain joins TRBV7-2 and TRBJ2-5; unclear D gene. The receptor comes from a man aged 18 to 29 who received the YFV17D yellow fever vaccine. Material: PBMCs, obtained 5 days after the yellow fever booster vaccination. Here the CDR3 reads CASSLRFSFLETQYF. CDR3 coding DNA: TGTGCCAGCAGCTTAAGGTTTAGCTTCCTAGAGACCCAGTACTTC.